This T cell receptor (beta chain) was found in a study of B cell selection in AIRE deficiency. Regarding the study as a whole: Healthy donors alone shared approximately 30% of 3,500 to 4,500 Treg sequences; patients alone approximately 9.1%.

The sorted conventional CD4 T cells were gated as CD4+CD127+. The protocol was immunoSEQ multiplex PCR, while the TCRdb copy is restricted to in-frame clones and leaves out a portion. The table lists 20,000 to 25,000 clones, around 97% of them singletons. Comment on this clone: Its antigen is not known.

This CDR3 is built from 13 residues. V was trimmed by 4 bases and J by 8 bases, leaving 14 bases between them. Germline values: CDR1 SNHLY, CDR2 FYNNEI. The sequencing sample was made of conventional CD4+ T cells sorted from PBMCs. This sequence was found in a human donor with AIRE deficiency. The V gene is TRBV2, the J gene TRBJ1-2; D is uncertain. Here the CDR3 reads CASSGRSRSGYTF. CDR3 nucleotides: TGTGCCAGCAGTGGCAGGTCCAGAAGCGGCTACACCTTC.